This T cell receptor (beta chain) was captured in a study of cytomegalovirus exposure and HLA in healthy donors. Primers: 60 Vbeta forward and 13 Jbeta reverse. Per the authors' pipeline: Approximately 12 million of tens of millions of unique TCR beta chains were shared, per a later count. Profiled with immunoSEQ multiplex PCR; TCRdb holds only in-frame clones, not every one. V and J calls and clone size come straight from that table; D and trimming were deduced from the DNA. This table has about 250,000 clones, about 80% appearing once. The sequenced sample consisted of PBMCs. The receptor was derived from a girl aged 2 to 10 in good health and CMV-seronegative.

CDR3 DNA sequence: TGTGCCAGCAGCAGATCAGGGAAAGGGCCGAACACCGGGGAGCTGTTTTTT. It translates to CASSRSGKGPNTGELFF. V gene TRBV7-6 combines with J gene TRBJ2-2, with D possibly TRBD1 on 5 matching bases. Trimming took off 5 bases at V and 0 bases at J, with 16 bases between the two ends. This CDR3 has 17 residues. Germline V gives CDR1 SGHVS, CDR2 FNYEAQ.